Sequencing of this TCR beta chain was carried out in a study of CD8 T cells in Susac syndrome. Random hexamers primed reverse transcription of 0.5 to 1 ug RNA. The TCR beta CDR3 was amplified by immunoSEQ multiplex PCR across 54 Vbeta, 13 Jbeta. TCRdb reanalysed the immunoSEQ multiplex PCR reads using MiXCR and keeps one entry per CDR3 protein. The sample contains 95,000 to 150,000 distinct CDR3 sequences, 95% to 96% of which appear only once. Peripheral blood CD8+ and CD4+ T cells were profiled by TCR beta sequencing. The germline V gene encodes CDR1 SGHTA and CDR2 FQGNSA. V was trimmed by 5 bases and J by 4 bases, leaving 20 bases between them. This CDR3 has 16 amino acids.

Sample: CD4+ T cells from PBMCs. The chain recombines TRBV7-2 with TRBJ2-5, with D unresolved. The sequence came from a human donor with Susac syndrome. This CDR3 is CASSDSGRVPIETQYF. The CDR3, as DNA: TGTGCCAGCAGCGATTCCGGACGAGTTCCGATAGAGACCCAGTACTTC.